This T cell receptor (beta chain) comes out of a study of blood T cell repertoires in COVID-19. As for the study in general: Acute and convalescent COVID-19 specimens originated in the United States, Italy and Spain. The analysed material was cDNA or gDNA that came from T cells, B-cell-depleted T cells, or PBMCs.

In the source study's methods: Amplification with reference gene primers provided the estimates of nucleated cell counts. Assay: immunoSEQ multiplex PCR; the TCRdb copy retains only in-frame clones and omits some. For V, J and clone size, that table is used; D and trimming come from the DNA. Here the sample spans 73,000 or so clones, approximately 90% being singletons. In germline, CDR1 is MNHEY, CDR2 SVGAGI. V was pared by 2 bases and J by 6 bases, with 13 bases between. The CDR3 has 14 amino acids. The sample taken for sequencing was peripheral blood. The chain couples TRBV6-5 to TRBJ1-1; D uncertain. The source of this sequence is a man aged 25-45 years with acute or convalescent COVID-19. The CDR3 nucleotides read TGTGCCAGCAGTTACCAGCATCTAGACCCTGAAGCTTTCTTT. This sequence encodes CASSYQHLDPEAFF.